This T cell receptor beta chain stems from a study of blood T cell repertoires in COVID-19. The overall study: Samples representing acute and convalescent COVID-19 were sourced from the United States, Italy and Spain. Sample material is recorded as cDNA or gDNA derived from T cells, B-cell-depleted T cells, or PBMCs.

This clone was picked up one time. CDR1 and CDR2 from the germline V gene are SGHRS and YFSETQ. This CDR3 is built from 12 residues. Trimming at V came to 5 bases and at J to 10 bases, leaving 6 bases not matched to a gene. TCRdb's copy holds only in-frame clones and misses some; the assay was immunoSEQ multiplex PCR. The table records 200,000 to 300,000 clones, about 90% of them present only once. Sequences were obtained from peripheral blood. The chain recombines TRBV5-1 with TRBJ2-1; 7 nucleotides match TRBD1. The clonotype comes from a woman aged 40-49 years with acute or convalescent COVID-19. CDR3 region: CASRYDREEQFF. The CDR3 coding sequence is TGCGCCAGCAGATATGACAGGGAGGAGCAGTTCTTC.